One sample yielded the 9 T cell receptor beta chains listed below, sequenced in a study of blood T cell repertoires in COVID-19 (dated by TCRdb to 2019 to 2021). Receptor libraries were prepared by the immunoSEQ multiplex PCR assay. The table comes from immuneACCESS by way of TCRdb, which keeps in-frame sequences with V and J called. Part of the clones is missing from these tables; in studies checked, under half for an unresolved V gene and the rest for unknown reasons. The sample table lists around 200,000 clones, around 86% of them with a count of one. 4% to 5.5% of the sample lies in the top ten. Sequencing was carried out using peripheral blood. These receptor sequences come from a human donor in a cohort sampled during active COVID-19.

This clone was counted only a few times. The chain links TRBV6-5 to TRBJ2-7, with a tentative D call TRBD1 (5 bases). In germline, CDR1 is MNHEY, CDR2 SVGAGI. CDR3 size: 12 residues. V was trimmed by 5 bases and J by 7 bases, leaving 12 bases between them. The CDR3 loop is CASSTAGLEQYF. In nucleotides, the CDR3 is TGTGCCAGCAGTACCGCAGGGTTAGAGCAGTACTTC.

The CDR3 here is CASSLLGGRGNIQYF. CDR3 bases: TGTGCCAGCAGTCTACTGGGCGGGAGAGGGAACATTCAGTACTTC. The V and J genes are TRBV6-2 or TRBV6-3 and TRBJ2-4; 7 bases are shared with TRBD2. The J segment lost 7 bases and the V segment lost 5 bases, leaving 11 bases of the junction unmatched. CDR1 and CDR2 from the germline V gene are MNHEY and SVGEGT. The CDR3 has 15 residues.

This sequence joins TRBV19 and TRBJ1-1; no clear D gene. The CDR3 loop spans 14 amino acids. Trimming took off 3 bases at V and 1 base at J, with 9 bases between the two ends. CDR1 and CDR2 (germline): LNHDA, SQIVND (reference sequence). CDR3 DNA sequence: TGTGCCAGTAGTATTCTCTGGGCGAACACTGAAGCTTTCTTT. The encoded protein is CASSILWANTEAFF. Together with reference TRBV19 and TRBJ1-1, the CDR3 gives the full variable domain: DGGITQSPKYLFRKEGQNVTLSCEQNLNHDAMYWYRQDPGQGLRLIYYSQIVNDFQKGDIAEGYSVSREKKESFPLTVTSAQKNPTAFYLCASSILWANTEAFFGQGTRLTVV.

This clone was detected only a few times. The V gene is TRBV6-1, the J gene TRBJ1-1; no clear D gene. V was cut by 3 bases and J by 6 bases, with 8 bases left in between. The CDR3 covers 12 residues. The germline CDR1 and CDR2 sequences are MNHNS and SASEGT. The CDR3 sequence: CASSDRRPEAFF. The DNA of the CDR3 is TGTGCCAGCAGTGACCGGAGGCCTGAAGCTTTCTTT.

This clone has a single count. The V gene is TRBV6-2 or TRBV6-3, the J gene TRBJ2-7; tentative D call: TRBD1 (5 bases). The V end was cut by 7 bases, the J end by 2 bases, with 21 bases between. In germline, CDR1 is MNHEY, CDR2 SVGEGT. This CDR3 comprises 16 residues. The DNA of the CDR3 is TGTGCCAGCACCCCGAACAGGACCCCTAGGACCTACGAGCAGTACTTC. Translation gives CASTPNRTPRTYEQYF.

This clone has a single count. The chain has TRBV11-3 and TRBJ1-6; 8 nucleotides align to TRBD1. J gave up 8 bases and V 4 bases, and 7 bases lay outside the gene matches. The CDR3 is 15 residues long. In germline, CDR1 is SGHNT, CDR2 YENEEA. CDR3 loop: CASSSQGASDSPLHF. The CDR3 nucleotides read TGTGCCAGCAGCTCTCAGGGGGCAAGTGATTCACCCCTCCACTTT.

CDR3 DNA sequence: TGTGCCACCAGCAGAGATTTGCCGCTGAAGAGGGACAGTCAGCCCCAGCATTTT. The encoded protein is CATSRDLPLKRDSQPQHF. This sequence joins TRBV15 and TRBJ1-5; TRBD1 aligns across 7 bases. CDR1 and CDR2 from the germline V gene are LNHNV and YYDKDF (reference sequence). CDR3 size: 18 residues. V lost 0 bases and J lost 6; bases outside the gene matches: 14.

This clone was seen more than once but under ten times. This sequence joins TRBV3-1 (or the pseudogene TRBV3-2) and TRBJ1-3; D unresolved. Germline V CDR1 and CDR2: LGHDT, YNNKEL (reference sequence). Trimming took 4 bases from V and 2 from J, leaving 9 bases between them. CDR3 length equals 14 residues. The CDR3 bases are TGTGCCAGCAGCCCTCTATCGGCTGGAAACACCATATATTTT. This translates into CASSPLSAGNTIYF.

The V gene is TRBV28, the J gene TRBJ2-7; D is unresolved. Between the trimmed V and J ends, which lost 1 base and 6 bases, there was a span of 7 bases. CDR1 is MDHEN and CDR2 is SYDVKM in the germline V gene. There are 12 residues in the CDR3. The CDR3 DNA sequence: TGTGCCAGCAGTTTATTCGAGCGCGAGCAGTACTTC. Its translation is CASSLFEREQYF.